The source of this TCR beta chain is a study of cytomegalovirus exposure and HLA in healthy donors. Study summary: Of the donors genotyped, 398 in all, 75% to 85% fell in the Caucasian-associated ancestry cluster.

The CDR3 is made up of 16 amino acids. J was trimmed by 1 base and V by 2 bases; bases with no gene match: 3. CDR1 ENHRY and CDR2 SYGVKD come from the germline V gene. Study-wide findings and caveats: When a later analysis was performed, an Asian-associated ancestry cluster reportedly had fewer N-insertions than the roughly 630-donor mean.

With regard to this clone: What it binds is not known.

Primers included in the PCR were 60 Vbeta and 13 Jbeta primers. Methods used by the authors: Later, an analysis found 80 million or so unique TCR beta chains, and around 12 million of these were shared. Some clones are missing from TCRdb's copy, which holds only in-frame ones; the method was immunoSEQ multiplex PCR. V, J and clone size derive from that table, while D and trimming were established from the DNA sequence. The sample contains about 190,000 clones, 75% to 80% of which appear only once. This sequence originates from a woman between 25 and 40 years old in good health and CMV-seropositive. The material sequenced was PBMCs. This chain uses TRBV10-3 with TRBJ2-1; 9 bases agree with TRBD1. CDR3 nucleotide sequence: TGTGCCATCAGTGAGAACAGGGGGCAGTCCTACAATGAGCAGTTCTTC. Protein sequence: CAISENRGQSYNEQFF.